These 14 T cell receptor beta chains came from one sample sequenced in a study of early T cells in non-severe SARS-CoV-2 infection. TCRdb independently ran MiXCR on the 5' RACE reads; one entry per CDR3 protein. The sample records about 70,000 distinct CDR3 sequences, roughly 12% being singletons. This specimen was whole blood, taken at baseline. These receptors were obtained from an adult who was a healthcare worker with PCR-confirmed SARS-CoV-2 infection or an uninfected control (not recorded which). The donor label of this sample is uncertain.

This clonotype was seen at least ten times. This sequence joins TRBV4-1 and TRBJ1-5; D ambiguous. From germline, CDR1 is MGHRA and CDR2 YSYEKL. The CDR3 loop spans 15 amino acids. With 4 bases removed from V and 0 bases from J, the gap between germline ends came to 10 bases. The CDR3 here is CASSPPQFSNQPQHF. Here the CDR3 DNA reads TGCGCCAGCAGCCCCCCGCAGTTTAGCAATCAGCCCCAGCATTTT.

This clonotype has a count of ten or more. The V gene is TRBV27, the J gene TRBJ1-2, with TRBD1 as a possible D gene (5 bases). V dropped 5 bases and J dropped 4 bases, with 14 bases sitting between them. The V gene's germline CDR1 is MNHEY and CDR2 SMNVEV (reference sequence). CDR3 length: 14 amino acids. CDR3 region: CASSPQGYGYGYTF. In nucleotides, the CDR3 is TGTGCCAGCAGTCCCCAGGGTTACGGCTATGGCTACACCTTC.

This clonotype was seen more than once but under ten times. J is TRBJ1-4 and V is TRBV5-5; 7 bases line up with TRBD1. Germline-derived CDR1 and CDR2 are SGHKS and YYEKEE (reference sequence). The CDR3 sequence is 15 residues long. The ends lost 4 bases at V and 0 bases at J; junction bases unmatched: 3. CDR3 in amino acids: CASSAQGATNEKLFF. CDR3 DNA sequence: TGTGCCAGCAGCGCCCAGGGGGCAACTAATGAAAAACTGTTTTTT. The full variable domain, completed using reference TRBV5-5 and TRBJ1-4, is DAGVTQSPTHLIKTRGQQVTLRCSPISGHKSVSWYQQVLGQGPQFIFQYYEKEERGRGNFPDRFSARQFPNYSSELNVNALLLGDSALYLCASSAQGATNEKLFFGSGTQLSVL.

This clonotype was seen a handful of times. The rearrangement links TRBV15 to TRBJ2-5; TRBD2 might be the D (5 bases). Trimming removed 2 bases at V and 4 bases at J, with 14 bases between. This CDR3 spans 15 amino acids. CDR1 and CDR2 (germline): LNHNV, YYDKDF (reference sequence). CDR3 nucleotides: TGTGCCACCAGCAGAAAAGCGCGGGCTCCAGAGACCCAGTACTTC. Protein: CATSRKARAPETQYF.

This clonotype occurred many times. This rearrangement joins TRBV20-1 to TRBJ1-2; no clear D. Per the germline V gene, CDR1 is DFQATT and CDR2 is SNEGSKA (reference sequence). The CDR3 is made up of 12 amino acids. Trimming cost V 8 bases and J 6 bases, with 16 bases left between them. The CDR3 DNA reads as TGCAGTCTTAGATTGGGAGATGATGGCTACACCTTC. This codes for CSLRLGDDGYTF.

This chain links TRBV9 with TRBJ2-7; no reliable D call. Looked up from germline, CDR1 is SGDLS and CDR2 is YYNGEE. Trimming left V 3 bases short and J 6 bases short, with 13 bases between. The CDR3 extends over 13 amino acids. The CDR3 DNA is TGTGCCAGCAGCGAGGGCTCCTGGGTCGAGCAGTACTTC. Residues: CASSEGSWVEQYF.

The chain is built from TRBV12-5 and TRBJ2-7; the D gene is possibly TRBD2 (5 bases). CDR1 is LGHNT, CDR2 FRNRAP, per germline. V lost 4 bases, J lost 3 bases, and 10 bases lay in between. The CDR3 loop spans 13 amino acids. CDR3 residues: CASGYQRSYEQYF. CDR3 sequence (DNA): TGTGCTAGTGGTTACCAGCGGAGCTACGAGCAGTACTTC.

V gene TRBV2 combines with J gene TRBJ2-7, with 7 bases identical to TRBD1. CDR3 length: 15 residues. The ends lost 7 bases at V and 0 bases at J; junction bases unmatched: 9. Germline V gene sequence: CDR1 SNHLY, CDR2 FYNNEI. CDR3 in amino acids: CASIPPGTASYEQYF. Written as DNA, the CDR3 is TGTGCCAGCATTCCCCCGGGGACAGCCTCCTACGAGCAGTACTTC.

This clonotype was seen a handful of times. CDR3: CASSARDPGAGQYF. In DNA, the CDR3 is TGTGCCAGCAGCGCCCGGGACCCCGGGGCGGGTCAGTACTTC. The chain employs TRBV13 and TRBJ2-4, with D tentatively TRBD1 or TRBD2 (5 bases each). The CDR3 totals 14 residues. The germline CDR1 and CDR2 sequences are PRHDT and FYEKMQ (reference sequence). V was cut by 5 bases and J by 12 bases, with 20 bases left in between.

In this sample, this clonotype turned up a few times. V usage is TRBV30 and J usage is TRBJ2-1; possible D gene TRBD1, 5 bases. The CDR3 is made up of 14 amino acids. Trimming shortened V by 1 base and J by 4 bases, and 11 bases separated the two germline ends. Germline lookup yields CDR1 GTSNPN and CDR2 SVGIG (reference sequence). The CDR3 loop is CAWSEKGKYNEQFF. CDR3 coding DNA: TGTGCCTGGAGTGAAAAGGGGAAGTACAATGAGCAGTTCTTC.

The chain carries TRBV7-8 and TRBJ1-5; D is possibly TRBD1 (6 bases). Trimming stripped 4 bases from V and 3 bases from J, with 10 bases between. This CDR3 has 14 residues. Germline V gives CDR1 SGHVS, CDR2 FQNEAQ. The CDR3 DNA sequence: TGTGCCAGCAGCTCCCGGGACACCAATCAGCCCCAGCATTTT. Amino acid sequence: CASSSRDTNQPQHF.

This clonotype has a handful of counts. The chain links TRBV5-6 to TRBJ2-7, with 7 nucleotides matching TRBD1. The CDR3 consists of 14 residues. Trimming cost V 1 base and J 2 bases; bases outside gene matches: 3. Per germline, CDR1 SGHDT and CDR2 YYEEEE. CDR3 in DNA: TGTGCCAGCAGCTTGCCGGGACAGACCTACGAGCAGTACTTC. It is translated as CASSLPGQTYEQYF.

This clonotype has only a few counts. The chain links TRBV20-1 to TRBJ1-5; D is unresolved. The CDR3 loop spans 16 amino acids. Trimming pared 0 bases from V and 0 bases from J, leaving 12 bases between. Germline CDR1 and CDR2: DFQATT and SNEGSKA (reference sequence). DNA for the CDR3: TGCAGTGCTAGAGATAGGTACACGTATAGCAATCAGCCCCAGCATTTT. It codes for CSARDRYTYSNQPQHF.

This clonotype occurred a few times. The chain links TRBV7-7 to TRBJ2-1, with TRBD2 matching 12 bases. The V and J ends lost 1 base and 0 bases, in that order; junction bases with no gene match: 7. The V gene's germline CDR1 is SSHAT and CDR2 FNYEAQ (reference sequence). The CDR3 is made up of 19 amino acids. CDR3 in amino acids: CASSLGLAGEGRSYNEQFF. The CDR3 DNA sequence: TGTGCCAGCAGCTTAGGACTAGCGGGGGAGGGGCGCTCCTACAATGAGCAGTTCTTC.